In this sample, the clone carrying this T cell receptor (beta chain) turned up once. The source of the sample is a study of blood T cell repertoires in COVID-19. Study as a whole: The origin of the acute and convalescent COVID-19 samples was the United States, Italy and Spain. T cells, B-cell-depleted T cells, or PBMCs provided the cDNA or gDNA that served as material.

As processed by the authors: Amplification of reference gene primers was used by the study to estimate nucleated cell counts. The protocol was immunoSEQ multiplex PCR, while the TCRdb copy is restricted to in-frame clones and leaves out a portion. V, J and clone size reflect that table, while D and trimming were determined from the DNA. The sample includes 300,000 to 450,000 clones, around 85% of them seen just once. The material sequenced was peripheral blood. This clonotype was obtained from a young woman with acute or convalescent COVID-19.

The CDR3 region is CASKAGTPNTEAFF. The DNA for the CDR3 is TGCGCCAGCAAGGCTGGGACACCCAACACTGAAGCTTTCTTT. The chain employs TRBV5-1 and TRBJ1-1; tentative D call: TRBD1 (6 bases). V was clipped by 6 bases and J by 2 bases, with 14 bases between them. Germline V gene sequence: CDR1 SGHRS, CDR2 YFSETQ. This CDR3 contains 14 residues. Full variable domain (remainder filled in from reference TRBV5-1 and TRBJ1-1): KAGVTQTPRYLIKTRGQQVTLSCSPISGHRSVSWYQQTPGQGLQFLFEYFSETQRNKGNFPGRFSGRQFSNSRSEMNVSTLELGDSALYLCASKAGTPNTEAFFGQGTRLTVV.